One sample yielded the 9 T cell receptor beta chains listed below, sequenced in a study of blood T cell repertoires in COVID-19. Data came from immunoSEQ multiplex PCR; TCRdb stores just in-frame clones and leaves some out. The table has some 110,000 clones, around 80% seen once. Sequenced sample: peripheral blood. The receptors here all came from a man aged 50 or older with acute or convalescent COVID-19.

V gene TRBV3-1 (or the pseudogene TRBV3-2) combines with J gene TRBJ1-5, with 7 bases fitting TRBD1. This CDR3 is 13 amino acids long. Germline CDR1 and CDR2: LGHDT and YNNKEL (reference sequence). Germline trimming cut 4 bases from V and 6 bases from J; bases unmatched to any gene: 3. DNA for the CDR3: TGTGCCAGCAGCCGACAGGGAGGTCAGCCCCAGCATTTT. This sequence encodes CASSRQGGQPQHF.

This clone was observed a single time. The rearrangement joins TRBV6-1 to TRBJ1-6; 9 bases line up with TRBD1. Looked up from germline, CDR1 is MNHNS and CDR2 is SASEGT. The CDR3 is 16 residues long. Trimming cost V 2 bases and J 7 bases; bases outside gene matches: 6. The CDR3 DNA follows: TGTGCCAGCAGTGAAATTGGACAGGGGCGGAATTCACCCCTCCACTTT. Its translation is CASSEIGQGRNSPLHF.

The gene calls are TRBV5-1 and TRBJ2-1, with 7 bases identical to TRBD2. V shed 7 bases and J 1 base; nucleotides not matched to a gene: 8. CDR3 length: 15 amino acids. From germline, CDR1 is SGHRS and CDR2 YFSETQ. CDR3 amino acids: CASGGVSVSYNEQFF. The CDR3, as DNA: TGCGCCAGCGGGGGGGTTTCTGTATCCTACAATGAGCAGTTCTTC.

This chain connects TRBV5-6 to TRBJ2-2, with D maybe TRBD2 (6 bases). CDR1 is SGHDT and CDR2 is YYEEEE in the germline V gene. V lost 6 bases and J 0 bases, leaving 12 bases between the germline ends. The CDR3 is made up of 15 amino acids. The DNA for the CDR3 is TGTGCCAGCATCCTGAGGGAGGCGAACACCGGGGAGCTGTTTTTT. This sequence encodes CASILREANTGELFF.

This clone was seen only once. The chain is built from TRBV5-1 and TRBJ2-3, with a possible D match to TRBD2 (6 bases). Germline loops: CDR1 SGHRS, CDR2 YFSETQ. Trimming stripped 2 bases from V and 3 bases from J, with 10 bases between. CDR3 length: 14 amino acids. CDR3 in DNA: TGCGCCAGCAGCTTATCCGGGAGTACAGATACGCAGTATTTT. Its translation: CASSLSGSTDTQYF.

The V and J genes are TRBV5-6 and TRBJ2-7; 10 bases are a match to TRBD1. Losses at the gene ends were 5 bases for V and 3 bases for J; bases not matched to a gene: 8. Germline V gene sequence: CDR1 SGHDT, CDR2 YYEEEE. The CDR3 runs to 15 residues. CDR3: CASRSGQGLGYEQYF. Here the CDR3 DNA reads TGTGCCAGCAGGTCGGGACAGGGGTTAGGCTACGAGCAGTACTTC.

The J gene is TRBJ1-5, the V gene TRBV5-5; no firm D call. The CDR3 length is 16 residues. V shed 2 bases and J shed 3 bases, with 15 bases lying between them. Looked up from germline, CDR1 is SGHKS and CDR2 is YYEKEE (reference sequence). The chain's CDR3 is CASSLSLWRNNQPQHF. In DNA form, the CDR3 reads TGTGCCAGCAGCTTAAGCTTGTGGCGGAACAATCAGCCCCAGCATTTT.

The chain recombines TRBV12-3 or TRBV12-4 with TRBJ2-1; perhaps TRBD2 as D (5 bases). With 8 bases removed from V and 4 bases from J, the gap between germline ends came to 9 bases. There are 12 residues in the CDR3. The CDR3 DNA reads TGTGCCAGCGAGGGCGGTTACAATGAGCAGTTCTTC. It codes for CASEGGYNEQFF.

The chain recombines TRBV19 with TRBJ2-7; D is possibly TRBD2 (5 bases). The CDR3 runs to 12 residues. Germline V gene data show CDR1 as LNHDA and CDR2 as SQIVND (reference sequence). Trimming took 5 bases from V and 4 from J, leaving 9 bases between them. The CDR3 region is CASSQTGYEQYF. The CDR3 nucleotides read TGTGCCAGTAGTCAGACGGGGTACGAGCAGTACTTC.